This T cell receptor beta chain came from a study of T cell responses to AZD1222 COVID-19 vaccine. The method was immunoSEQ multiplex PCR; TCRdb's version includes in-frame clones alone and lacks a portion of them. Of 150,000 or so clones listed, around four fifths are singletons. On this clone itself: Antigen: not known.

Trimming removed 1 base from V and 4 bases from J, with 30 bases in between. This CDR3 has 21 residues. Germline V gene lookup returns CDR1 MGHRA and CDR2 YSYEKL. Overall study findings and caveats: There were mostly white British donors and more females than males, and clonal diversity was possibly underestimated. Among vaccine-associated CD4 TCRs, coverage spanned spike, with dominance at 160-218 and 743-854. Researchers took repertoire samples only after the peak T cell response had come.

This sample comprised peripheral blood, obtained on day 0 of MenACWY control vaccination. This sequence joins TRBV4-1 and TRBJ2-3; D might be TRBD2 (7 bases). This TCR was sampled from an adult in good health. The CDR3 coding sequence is TGCGCCAGCAGCCAAGCCCACCCGCGGGGCGGGGGCCAAAGGGGCGCAGATACGCAGTATTTT. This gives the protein CASSQAHPRGGGQRGADTQYF.